Listed below are T cell receptor beta chains from one sample, sequenced in a study of T cell repertoires in cytomegalovirus infection. TCRdb ran MiXCR on the reads and lists one entry per CDR3 protein. The table includes about 97,000 distinct CDR3 sequences, 16% detected once. Sequencing was carried out using PBMCs. These receptors all come from a human donor in good health (CMV status not recorded). Some clones in this sample may be carry-over from other donors' samples. Each CDR3 is given without its conserved first and last residue. A D gene is named only where the DNA matches it firmly. Clone size is shown for a subset of rows, as once, few, many or a class of expanded clone.

TRBV12-3/TRBV12-4	TRBJ2-3	-	few	ASSLSRTDTQY
TRBV20-1	TRBJ2-3	TRBD1	few	SARPGTGGNTQY
TRBV20-1	TRBJ2-7	-	-	SVRGVEQY
TRBV6-1	TRBJ1-4	-	many	ASSATGQAHGMELF
TRBV7-6	TRBJ1-2	-	-	ASSPWDLRRGGYT
TRBV7-9	TRBJ2-7	-	many	ASSLVWPGVYEQY
TRBV5-4	TRBJ1-2	TRBD1	-	ASSFGQGPSYT
TRBV29-1	TRBJ1-1	-	few	SARKGDNTEAF
TRBV2	TRBJ2-5	TRBD2	few	ASRGLAGGPLPQETQY
TRBV7-2	TRBJ1-5	-	many	ASSLLAGVGQPQH
TRBV7-2	TRBJ1-2	-	-	ASSPGTSGGYT
TRBV7-2	TRBJ2-2	-	few	ASSPRYGELF
TRBV19	TRBJ2-1	TRBD2	many	ASSASGGGNEQF
TRBV24-1	TRBJ2-7	-	-	ATSDKGWEQY
TRBV5-1	TRBJ1-1	-	once	ASSLGGWLNTEAF
TRBV28	TRBJ2-7	TRBD2	few	ASSLIAGGPYEQY
TRBV11-1	TRBJ2-1	-	-	ASSRGGLAPYNEQF
TRBV7-9	TRBJ1-1	-	many	ASSLGRPPSTGRNTEAF
TRBV20-1	TRBJ1-2	TRBD1	few	SARETGSGYGYT
TRBV5-1	TRBJ1-1	-	few	ASSLSGSEAF
TRBV27	TRBJ2-6	-	few	ASSFRQAGANVLT
TRBV19	TRBJ2-5	-	-	ASSIGQQETQY
TRBV7-6	TRBJ2-1	TRBD2	-	ASSSSGAYSYNEQF
TRBV7-8	TRBJ2-7	TRBD2	-	ASSLVSGSGGEY
TRBV19	TRBJ2-6	TRBD1	many	ASSIPGQGSGANVLT
TRBV7-2	TRBJ2-3	TRBD2	many	ASSSRAGGGSDTQY
TRBV14	TRBJ2-3	-	-	ASSYRGAHTDTQY
TRBV29-1	TRBJ1-1	-	-	SVDRAANTEAF
TRBV12-3/TRBV12-4	TRBJ2-7	-	-	ASSKDLGYEQY
TRBV7-2	TRBJ1-1	TRBD1	many	ASSLRGTGSRTEAF
TRBV7-8	TRBJ2-3	TRBD2	many	ASSLEPGGASNTQY